One and the same sample provided the 19 T cell receptor beta chains below, sequenced in a study of blood T cell repertoires in COVID-19. TCRdb's table, derived via immunoSEQ multiplex PCR, lists solely in-frame clones and lacks some. The sample carries about 400,000 clones, approximately 90% recorded once. Sequencing was performed on peripheral blood. These TCRs come from a woman under 40 with active or convalescent COVID-19.

Only a few counts were recorded for this clone. The chain couples TRBV6-1 to TRBJ1-4; TRBD1 matches at 9 bases. The germline V gene encodes CDR1 MNHNS and CDR2 SASEGT. CDR3 size: 16 residues. Germline trimming cut 1 base from V and 4 bases from J; bases unmatched to any gene: 4. CDR3 sequence reads: CASSEGLDRGNEKLFF. CDR3 DNA: TGTGCCAGCAGTGAAGGATTGGACAGGGGTAATGAAAAACTGTTTTTT.

The sample holds one count of this clone. V and J are TRBV6-5 and TRBJ2-2; 9 bases map to TRBD1. The CDR3 sequence is 16 residues long. CDR1 and CDR2 (germline): MNHEY, SVGAGI. Trimming took 4 bases from V and 6 from J; bases not matched to a gene: 9. In DNA form, the CDR3 reads TGTGCCAGCAGTTCTACCGGGACAGGGCATTCCGGGGAGCTGTTTTTT. It translates to CASSSTGTGHSGELFF.

This chain links TRBV30 with TRBJ1-5; TRBD1 matches 10 bases. Trimming at V came to 4 bases and at J to 7 bases, leaving 7 bases not matched to a gene. CDR1 is GTSNPN and CDR2 is SVGIG in the germline V gene (reference sequence). CDR3 length equals 14 residues. In DNA, the CDR3 is TGTGCCTGGACCCGGGACAGGGGAGGGCAGCCCCAGCATTTT. It is translated as CAWTRDRGGQPQHF.

This chain links TRBV6-5 with TRBJ1-1, with D possibly TRBD1 on 6 matching bases. The CDR3 is 13 residues long. Germline V gene lookup returns CDR1 MNHEY and CDR2 SVGAGI. V dropped 6 bases and J dropped 5 bases, with 13 bases sitting between them. DNA of the CDR3: TGTGCCAGCAGCCGAACGCAGGGGACTGAAGCTTTCTTT. Encoded protein: CASSRTQGTEAFF.

The J gene is TRBJ2-7, the V gene TRBV6-1; the D is unclear. V was trimmed by 2 bases and J by 2 bases, leaving 13 bases between them. This CDR3 spans 15 amino acids. The germline V gene has CDR1 MNHNS and CDR2 SASEGT. This chain's CDR3 is CASSEKANGAYEQYF. The CDR3 nucleotides read TGTGCCAGCAGTGAAAAGGCTAACGGAGCCTACGAGCAGTACTTC.

Only a few counts were recorded for this clone. V gene TRBV4-2 combines with J gene TRBJ1-4; no firm D call. Per germline, CDR1 LGHNA and CDR2 YNFKEQ. This CDR3 has 15 residues. The V end was cut by 0 bases, the J end by 5 bases, with 10 bases between. CDR3 sequence reads: CASSQDLASNEKLFF. The CDR3 DNA sequence: TGTGCCAGCAGCCAAGATTTAGCCTCCAATGAAAAACTGTTTTTT.

The rearrangement links TRBV25-1 to TRBJ1-6; D may be TRBD1 (5 bases). The CDR3 length is 17 residues. Per the germline V gene, CDR1 is MGHDK and CDR2 is SYGVNS. V was cut by 1 base and J by 10 bases, with 20 bases left in between. The CDR3 DNA reads as TGTGCCAGCAGTGAATCGGGCAGGGTAGGATCCTACTCACCCCTCCACTTT. Translating it yields CASSESGRVGSYSPLHF.

In regard to this clone: Other DNA sequences in this specimen translate into the identical CDR3. The J gene is TRBJ2-7, the V gene TRBV12-3 or TRBV12-4; D not certain. CDR3 length: 11 residues. The V end lost 3 bases, the J end lost 4 bases, and 4 bases lay between the germline ends. The CDR3 DNA reads TGTGCCAGCAGTTTCGGGTACGAGCAGTACTTC. This codes for CASSFGYEQYF.

The J gene is TRBJ1-6, the V gene TRBV30; D possibly corresponds to TRBD1 (6 bases). The CDR3 is 13 residues long. V was shortened by 2 bases and J by 8 bases, with 10 bases between the two germline ends. The germline CDR1 and CDR2 sequences are GTSNPN and SVGIG (reference sequence). CDR3 sequence: CAWSLGADSPLHF. The CDR3 coding sequence is TGTGCCTGGAGTTTGGGGGCCGATTCACCCCTCCACTTT.

The chain has TRBV4-1 and TRBJ2-3, with 10 bases lining up with TRBD2. Per the germline V gene, CDR1 is MGHRA and CDR2 is YSYEKL. Unmatched junction bases numbered 14, after V lost 0 bases and J lost 5 bases. The CDR3 consists of 19 residues. Written as DNA, the CDR3 is TGCGCCAGCAGCCAAGAAAGTCTAGCGGGGGTCGAGGTTGGAGATACGCAGTATTTT. It is translated as CASSQESLAGVEVGDTQYF.

The CDR3 region has the DNA TGTGCCAGCAGCCAAGAGGTGGACAAAAGCGTCTCTGGAAACACCATATATTTT. It codes for CASSQEVDKSVSGNTIYF. The chain combines TRBV14 with TRBJ1-3, with D tentatively TRBD1 (5 bases). Trimming took 0 bases from V and 0 from J, leaving 15 bases between them. This CDR3 is built from 18 residues. Per germline, CDR1 SGHDN and CDR2 FVKESK.

The chain is built from TRBV27 and TRBJ1-5; 7 nucleotides align to TRBD1. Germline values: CDR1 MNHEY, CDR2 SMNVEV (reference sequence). The CDR3 loop spans 13 amino acids. The V segment lost 6 bases and the J segment 3 bases; nucleotides outside the gene matches: 2. Here the CDR3 reads CASRTGSNQPQHF. The CDR3 nucleotides read TGTGCCAGCAGGACAGGGTCCAATCAGCCCCAGCATTTT.

The chain joins TRBV19 to TRBJ2-1, with 9 bases that match TRBD2. The CDR3 runs 17 residues. V lost 6 bases, J lost 1 base, and 10 bases stayed unmatched. Germline V gene sequence: CDR1 LNHDA, CDR2 SQIVND (reference sequence). The CDR3 region is CASSLPLRGGSYNEQFF. In nucleotides, the CDR3 is TGTGCCAGTAGCCTTCCTTTGCGGGGGGGTTCCTACAATGAGCAGTTCTTC.

This CDR3 is CASSQGGGVGAVAREQYF. The CDR3 coding sequence is TGCGCCAGCAGCCAAGGGGGGGGTGTCGGGGCCGTAGCCCGCGAGCAGTACTTC. This chain connects TRBV4-1 to TRBJ2-7, with TRBD2 matching 7 bases. The germline V gene encodes CDR1 MGHRA and CDR2 YSYEKL. The CDR3 totals 18 residues. After removal of 1 base from V and 6 bases from J, the junction contained 18 bases not matched to a gene.

The genes are TRBV3-1 (or the pseudogene TRBV3-2) and TRBJ1-2, with 7 positions matching TRBD1. Unmatched junction bases numbered 8, after V lost 2 bases and J lost 2 bases. Germline values: CDR1 LGHDT, CDR2 YNNKEL (reference sequence). The CDR3 sequence is 16 residues long. The CDR3 region is CASSQPRGARNYGYTF. The CDR3 coding sequence is TGTGCCAGCAGCCAACCCAGGGGGGCCAGGAACTATGGCTACACCTTC.

The gene calls are TRBV20-1 and TRBJ1-2, with 8 bases matching TRBD1. Per germline, CDR1 DFQATT and CDR2 SNEGSKA (reference sequence). The trim removed 3 bases at V and 4 bases at J, leaving 1 base unmatched. The CDR3 has 12 amino acids. The CDR3 nucleotides are TGCAGTGCTAGTGGGACAGGCTATGGCTACACCTTC. It is translated as CSASGTGYGYTF.

J is TRBJ2-7 and V is TRBV4-1, with D unresolved. The CDR3 length is 13 residues. The V end lost 3 bases, the J end lost 3 bases, and 9 bases lay between the germline ends. Germline V gene sequence: CDR1 MGHRA, CDR2 YSYEKL. CDR3: CASSQSEVYEQYF. The CDR3 bases are TGCGCCAGCAGCCAGTCAGAAGTCTACGAGCAGTACTTC.

The chain recombines TRBV7-6 with TRBJ1-2; D is ambiguous. Looked up from germline, CDR1 is SGHVS and CDR2 is FNYEAQ. This CDR3 has 14 residues. The V end lost 0 bases, the J end lost 4 bases, and 9 bases lay between the germline ends. CDR3 coding DNA: TGTGCCAGCAGCTTAGCGCTCGGGTCCTATGGCTACACCTTC. Encoded protein: CASSLALGSYGYTF.

The chain combines TRBV24-1 with TRBJ2-3; no firm D call. Looked up from germline, CDR1 is KGHDR and CDR2 is SFDVKD. The CDR3 covers 13 residues. V lost 4 bases, J lost 1 base, and 5 bases lay in between. The CDR3 loop reads CATSDYGTDTQYF. DNA of the CDR3: TGTGCCACCAGTGACTACGGCACAGATACGCAGTATTTT.